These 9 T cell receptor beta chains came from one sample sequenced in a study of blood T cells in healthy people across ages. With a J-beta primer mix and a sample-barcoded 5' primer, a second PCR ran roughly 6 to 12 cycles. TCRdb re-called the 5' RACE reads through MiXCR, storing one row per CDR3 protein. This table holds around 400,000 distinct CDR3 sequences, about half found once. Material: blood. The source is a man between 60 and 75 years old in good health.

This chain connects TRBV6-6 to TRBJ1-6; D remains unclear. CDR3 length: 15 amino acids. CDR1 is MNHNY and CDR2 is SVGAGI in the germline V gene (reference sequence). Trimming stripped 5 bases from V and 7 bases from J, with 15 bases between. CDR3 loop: CASSPELGINSPLHF. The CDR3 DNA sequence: TGTGCCAGCAGTCCCGAACTTGGAATCAATTCACCCCTCCACTTT.

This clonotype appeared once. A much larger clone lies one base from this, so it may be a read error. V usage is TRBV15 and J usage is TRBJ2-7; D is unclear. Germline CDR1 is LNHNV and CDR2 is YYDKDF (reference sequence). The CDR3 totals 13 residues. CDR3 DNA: TGTGCCACCAGCAGAGATCAAGAATACGGGCAGTACTTC. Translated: CATSRDQEYGQYF.

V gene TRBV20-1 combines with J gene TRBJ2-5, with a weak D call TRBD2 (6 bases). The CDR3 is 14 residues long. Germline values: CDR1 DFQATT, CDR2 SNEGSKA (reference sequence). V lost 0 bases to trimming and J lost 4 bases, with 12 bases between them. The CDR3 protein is CSARDLLAGETQYF. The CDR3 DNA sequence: TGCAGTGCTAGAGATTTACTAGCAGGAGAGACCCAGTACTTC.

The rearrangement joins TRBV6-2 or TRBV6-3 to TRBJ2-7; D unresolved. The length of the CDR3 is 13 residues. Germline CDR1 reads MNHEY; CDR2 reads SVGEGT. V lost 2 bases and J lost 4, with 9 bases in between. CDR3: CASSYSSLYEQYF. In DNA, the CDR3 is TGTGCCAGCAGTTACAGTTCCCTATACGAGCAGTACTTC.

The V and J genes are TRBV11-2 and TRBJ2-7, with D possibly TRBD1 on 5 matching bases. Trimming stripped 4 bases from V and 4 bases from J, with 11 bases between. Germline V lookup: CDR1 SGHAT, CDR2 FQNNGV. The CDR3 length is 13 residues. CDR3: CASSYSRDYEQYF. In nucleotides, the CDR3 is TGTGCCAGCAGCTACTCCAGGGATTACGAGCAGTACTTC.

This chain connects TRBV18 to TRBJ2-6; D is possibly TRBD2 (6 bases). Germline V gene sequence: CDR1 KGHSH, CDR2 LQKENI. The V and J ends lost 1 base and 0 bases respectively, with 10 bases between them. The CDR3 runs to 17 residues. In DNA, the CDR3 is TGTGCCAGCTCACCACAGGCGGGAAGCTCTGGGGCCAACGTCCTGACTTTC. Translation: CASSPQAGSSGANVLTF.

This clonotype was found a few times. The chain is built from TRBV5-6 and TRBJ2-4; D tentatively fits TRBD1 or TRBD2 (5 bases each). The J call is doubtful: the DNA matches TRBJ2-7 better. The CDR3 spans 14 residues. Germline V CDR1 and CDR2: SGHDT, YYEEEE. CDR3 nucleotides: TGTGCCAGCAGCTTTTGGTCCGTTGGGGGCGAGCAGTACTTC. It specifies CASSFWSVGGEQYF.

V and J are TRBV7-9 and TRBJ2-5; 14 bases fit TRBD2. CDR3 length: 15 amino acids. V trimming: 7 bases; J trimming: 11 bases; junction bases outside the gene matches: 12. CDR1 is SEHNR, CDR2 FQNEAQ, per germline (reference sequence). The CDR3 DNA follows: TGTGCCAGCAACCCAGGGACTAGCGGGAGTGGGGAGCAGTACTTC. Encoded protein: CASNPGTSGSGEQYF.

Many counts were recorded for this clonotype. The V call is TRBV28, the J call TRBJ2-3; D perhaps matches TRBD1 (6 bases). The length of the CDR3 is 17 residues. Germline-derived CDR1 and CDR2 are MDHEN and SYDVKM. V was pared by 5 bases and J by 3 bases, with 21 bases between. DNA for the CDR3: TGTGCCAGCAGTCCACACGAAACAGGGTTTAGTACAGATACGCAGTATTTT. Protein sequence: CASSPHETGFSTDTQYF.